Listed here is a single TCR beta chain. CDR1 and CDR2 (germline): SGHVS, FNYEAQ. The V end was cut by 3 bases, the J end by 7 bases, with 10 bases between. The CDR3 is made up of 14 amino acids. These data belong to a study of blood T cell repertoires in COVID-19. Study-wide background: Researchers got acute and convalescent COVID-19 samples from the United States, Italy and Spain. Sources were T cells, B-cell-depleted T cells, or PBMCs; the material itself was cDNA or gDNA.

Assay used: immunoSEQ multiplex PCR; TCRdb lists only in-frame clones, some missing. The table records approximately 59,000 clones, about 81% of them present only once. The sample taken for sequencing was peripheral blood. The receptor was derived from a man of 80 years or more with acute or convalescent COVID-19. V gene TRBV7-6 combines with J gene TRBJ1-6; no clear D gene. The CDR3 region is CASSLAGSNSPLHF. As DNA, the CDR3 is TGTGCCAGCAGCTTGGCCGGGAGCAATTCACCCCTCCACTTT.